Shown below are 19 T cell receptor beta chains from a single sample sequenced in a study of read filtering for tumor transcriptome and immune sequencing. This library used approximately 370 ng RNA and molecular barcoded adaptors spanning alpha/delta and beta/gamma chains. TCRdb analysed the reads with MiXCR anew, one entry per CDR3 protein. The sample has about 62,000 distinct CDR3 sequences, roughly 20% seen once. Sequencing input: a population of CD138-negative cells sorted from bone marrow. All receptors come from a donor aged 40 or older with multiple myeloma.

In its sample, this clonotype was seen many times. The chain carries TRBV10-3 and TRBJ2-3; the match to TRBD2 covers 10 bases. Trimming removed 9 bases from V and 2 bases from J; junction bases left unmatched: 8. The CDR3 totals 15 residues. Germline assignment: CDR1 ENHRY and CDR2 SYGVKD. CDR3 DNA: TGTGCCATTAATAGCGGGAGGCCTCACACAGATACGCAGTATTTT. Amino acid sequence: CAINSGRPHTDTQYF.

This clonotype has ten or more counts. The chain links TRBV20-1 to TRBJ2-3, with D maybe TRBD2 (6 bases). Germline loops: CDR1 DFQATT, CDR2 SNEGSKA (reference sequence). V dropped 6 bases and J dropped 2 bases, with 18 bases sitting between them. CDR3 length: 15 residues. As DNA, the CDR3 is TGCAGTGCAAAGCCGGGACTTAGATACACAGATACGCAGTATTTT. Translated, it gives CSAKPGLRYTDTQYF.

This clonotype came up a few times. V usage is TRBV20-1 and J usage is TRBJ2-7, with TRBD1 matching 8 bases. The germline CDR1 and CDR2 sequences are DFQATT and SNEGSKA (reference sequence). With V trimmed by 5 bases and J by 2 bases, 5 bases remained unmatched. The CDR3 runs 13 residues. The CDR3 spells CSAGTGGTYEQYF. The DNA for the CDR3 is TGCAGTGCTGGAACAGGGGGAACCTACGAGCAGTACTTC.

In its sample, this clonotype was seen many times. This chain uses TRBV7-3 with TRBJ2-2; the D is unclear. Germline CDR1 reads SGHTA; CDR2 reads FQGTGA. V lost 5 bases to trimming and J lost 2 bases, with 9 bases between them. The CDR3 runs to 14 residues. This CDR3 reads CASSGTLNTGELFF. CDR3 DNA: TGTGCCAGCAGCGGAACACTTAACACCGGGGAGCTGTTTTTT. The whole variable domain, remainder taken from reference TRBV7-3 and TRBJ2-2, is GAGVSQTPSNKVTEKGKYVELRCDPISGHTALYWYRQSLGQGPEFLIYFQGTGAADDSGLPNDRFFAVRPEGSVSTLKIQRTERGDSAVYLCASSGTLNTGELFFGEGSRLTVL.

This clonotype was picked up many times. The chain uses TRBV20-1 and TRBJ2-6, with D tentatively TRBD2 (7 bases). Per germline, CDR1 DFQATT and CDR2 SNEGSKA (reference sequence). The V and J ends lost 0 bases and 2 bases respectively, with 14 bases between them. CDR3 size: 17 residues. The CDR3 spells CSAREARGGPGANVLTF. In nucleotides, the CDR3 is TGCAGTGCTAGAGAGGCCAGGGGAGGGCCTGGGGCCAACGTCCTGACTTTC.

This clonotype was seen many times. This chain uses TRBV20-1 with TRBJ2-5; 10 bases match TRBD2. V lost 0 bases to trimming and J lost 5 bases; unmatched junction nucleotides: 9. Per the germline V gene, CDR1 is DFQATT and CDR2 is SNEGSKA (reference sequence). The CDR3 loop spans 16 amino acids. This chain's CDR3 is CSARDSSSGSGETQYF. CDR3 bases: TGCAGTGCTAGAGACTCCTCTAGCGGGAGCGGGGAGACCCAGTACTTC.

This clonotype was picked up many times. CDR3 region: CASSYANTGNGYTF. For the CDR3, the DNA is TGTGCCAGCAGTTACGCAAATACAGGGAATGGCTACACCTTC. This rearrangement joins TRBV6-5 to TRBJ1-2; a weak D match, TRBD1 (6 bases). CDR1 and CDR2 (germline): MNHEY, SVGAGI. Trimming pared 2 bases from V and 6 bases from J, leaving 13 bases between. This CDR3 is 14 amino acids long.

This clonotype was seen repeatedly, ten times or more. The chain links TRBV27 to TRBJ2-6; 7 bases map to TRBD1. Germline V gives CDR1 MNHEY, CDR2 SMNVEV (reference sequence). V was clipped by 5 bases and J by 4 bases; unmatched bases: 2. This CDR3 is built from 14 residues. Here the CDR3 DNA reads TGTGCCAGCAGTACAGGGGCAGGGGCCAACGTCCTGACTTTC. Amino acid sequence: CASSTGAGANVLTF.

This clonotype was counted ten times or more. V gene TRBV18 combines with J gene TRBJ2-7; D perhaps matches TRBD1 (6 bases). Germline loops: CDR1 KGHSH, CDR2 LQKENI. Trimming pared 5 bases from V and 3 bases from J, leaving 8 bases between. The CDR3 runs to 12 residues. CDR3 loop: CASSSDSYEQYF. CDR3 coding DNA: TGTGCCAGCTCATCGGACAGCTACGAGCAGTACTTC. The complete variable domain, with remaining parts taken from reference TRBV18 and TRBJ2-7, reads NAGVMQNPRHLVRRRGQEARLRCSPMKGHSHVYWYRQLPEEGLKFMVYLQKENIIDESGMPKERFSAEFPKEGPSILRIQQVVRGDSAAYFCASSSDSYEQYFGPGTRLTVT.

Comment on this clonotype: A much more abundant neighbour one base away suggests this may be a read error. The chain joins TRBV10-3 to TRBJ2-1, with 8 bases fitting TRBD1. The germline gives CDR1 ENHRY, CDR2 SYGVKD. The CDR3 contains 13 residues. CDR3 amino acids: CAIMRSGGNEQLF. In DNA form, the CDR3 reads TGTGCCATCATGCGGTCAGGGGGCAATGAGCAGCTCTTC.

The sample holds many counts of this clonotype. The chain links TRBV29-1 to TRBJ2-3; D gene ambiguous. The CDR3 sequence is 12 residues long. Trimming pared 5 bases from V and 2 bases from J, leaving 8 bases between. Germline V gene lookup returns CDR1 SQVTM and CDR2 ANQGSEA. Written as DNA, the CDR3 is TGCAGCGTTTTTGGAATCACAGATACGCAGTATTTT. Translated, it gives CSVFGITDTQYF.

A note on this clonotype: A much bigger clone sits one base away, suggesting this may be a read error. The V gene is TRBV5-5, the J gene TRBJ2-3; D gene uncertain. Trimming took off 5 bases at V and 1 base at J, with 11 bases between the two ends. The germline gives CDR1 SGHKS, CDR2 YYEKEE (reference sequence). The CDR3 sequence is 14 residues long. The DNA of the CDR3 is TGTGCCAGCAGTGGGTACTTGGGCACAGATACGCAGTATTTT. Its protein product is CASSGYLGTDTQYF. The variable domain in full, with the rest retrieved from reference TRBV5-5 and TRBJ2-3, is DAGVTQSPTHLIKTRGQQVTLRCSPISGHKSVSWYQQVLGQGPQFIFQYYEKEERGRGNFPDRFSARQFPNYSSELNVNALLLGDSALYLCASSGYLGTDTQYFGPGTRLTVL.

Many counts were recorded for this clonotype. J is TRBJ1-1 and V is TRBV6-1, with TRBD1 identical over 8 bases. V lost 2 bases to trimming and J lost 11 bases; unmatched junction nucleotides: 7. The CDR3 is 13 amino acids. From germline, CDR1 is MNHNS and CDR2 SASEGT. The CDR3 loop is CASSERAGGLAFF. CDR3 DNA sequence: TGTGCCAGCAGTGAAAGGGCAGGGGGCTTGGCTTTCTTT.

This clonotype showed up many times. The chain combines TRBV29-1 with TRBJ1-2, with D maybe TRBD1 (6 bases). The CDR3 length is 14 residues. Looked up from germline, CDR1 is SQVTM and CDR2 is ANQGSEA. V lost 0 bases, J lost 2 bases, and 10 bases lay in between. This CDR3 reads CSVEDPGQNYGYTF. CDR3 DNA sequence: TGCAGCGTTGAAGATCCGGGACAAAACTATGGCTACACCTTC.

With regard to this clonotype: A junction end diverges from the germline sequence, so it may reflect a read error. The chain has TRBV20-1 and TRBJ2-7; 10 nucleotides line up with TRBD2. CDR1 and CDR2 from the germline V gene are DFQATT and SNEGSKA (reference sequence). The CDR3 loop spans 17 amino acids. The chain's CDR3 is CGARRASGSILPYEQYF. CDR3 sequence (DNA): TGCGGTGCTAGAAGGGCTAGCGGGAGTATCCTTCCCTACGAGCAGTACTTC.

In its sample, this clonotype was seen once. No conserved phenylalanine or tryptophan is present at the end of the CDR3, so a read error is the likely explanation. The chain carries TRBV29-1 and TRBJ2-3; 8 nucleotides agree with TRBD2. Trimming cost V 1 base and J 3 bases; bases outside gene matches: 6. CDR1 is SQVTM, CDR2 ANQGSEA, per germline. The CDR3 loop spans 15 amino acids. The CDR3 region is CSVEGGTGGTDTQYI. CDR3 bases: TGCAGCGTTGAAGGGGGGACGGGGGGGACAGATACGCAGTATATT.

This clonotype has at least ten counts. This rearrangement joins TRBV20-1 to TRBJ2-1; TRBD2 aligns across 9 bases. Germline CDR1 is DFQATT and CDR2 is SNEGSKA (reference sequence). The junction had 8 bases not matched to a gene; V was cut back by 6 bases and J by 8 bases. The CDR3 loop spans 13 amino acids. The CDR3 DNA follows: TGCAGTGCCCGCCTAGCGGGGTACGATGAGCAGTTCTTC. Translated, it gives CSARLAGYDEQFF.

For this clonotype: A much larger clone differs by one base, so this may be a read error. The V and J genes are TRBV13 and TRBJ2-4; D possibly corresponds to TRBD1 (6 bases). The CDR3 runs 13 residues. CDR1 and CDR2 (germline): PRHDT, FYEKMQ (reference sequence). Here the CDR3 reads CASSRTAKNIQCF. DNA of the CDR3: TGTGCCAGCAGCCGGACAGCCAAAAACATTCAGTGCTTC.

This clonotype was recorded many times. The V gene is TRBV6-6, the J gene TRBJ2-1; weak D call: TRBD1 (6 bases). Trimming took 9 bases from V and 9 from J, leaving 12 bases between them. The CDR3 has 11 amino acids. CDR1 and CDR2 (germline): MNHNY, SVGAGI (reference sequence). CDR3 coding DNA: TGTGCCAGTTCTCAGGGGAGTGAGCAGTTCTTC. Protein product: CASSQGSEQFF.